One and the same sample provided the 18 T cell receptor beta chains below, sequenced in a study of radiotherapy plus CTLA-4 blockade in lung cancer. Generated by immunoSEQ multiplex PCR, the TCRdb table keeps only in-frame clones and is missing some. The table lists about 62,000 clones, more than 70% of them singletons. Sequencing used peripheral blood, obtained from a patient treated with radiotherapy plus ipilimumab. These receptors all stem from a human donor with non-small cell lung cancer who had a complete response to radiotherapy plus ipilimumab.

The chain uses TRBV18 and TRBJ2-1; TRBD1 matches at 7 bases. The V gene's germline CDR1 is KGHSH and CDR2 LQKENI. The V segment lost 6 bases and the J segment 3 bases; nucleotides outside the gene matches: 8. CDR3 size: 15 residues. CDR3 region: CASSETGDLYNEQFF. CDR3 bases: TGTGCCAGCTCGGAAACAGGGGACCTCTACAATGAGCAGTTCTTC.

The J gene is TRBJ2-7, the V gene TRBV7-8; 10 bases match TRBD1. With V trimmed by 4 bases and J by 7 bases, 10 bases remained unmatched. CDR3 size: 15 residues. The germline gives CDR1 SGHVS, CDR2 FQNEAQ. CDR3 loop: CASSYPPGQGGEQYF. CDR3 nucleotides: TGTGCCAGCAGCTACCCCCCAGGACAGGGGGGAGAGCAGTACTTC.

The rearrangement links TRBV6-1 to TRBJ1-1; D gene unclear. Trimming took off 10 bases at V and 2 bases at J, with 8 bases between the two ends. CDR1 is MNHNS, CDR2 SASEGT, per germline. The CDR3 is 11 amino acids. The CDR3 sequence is CATRLNTEAFF. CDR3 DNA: TGTGCCACCCGACTTAACACTGAAGCTTTCTTT.

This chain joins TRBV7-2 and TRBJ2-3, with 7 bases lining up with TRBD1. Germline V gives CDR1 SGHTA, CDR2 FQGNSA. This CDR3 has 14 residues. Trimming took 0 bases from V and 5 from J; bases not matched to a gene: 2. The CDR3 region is CASSLAGGGDTQYF. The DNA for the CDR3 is TGTGCCAGCAGCTTAGCAGGGGGCGGAGATACGCAGTATTTT.

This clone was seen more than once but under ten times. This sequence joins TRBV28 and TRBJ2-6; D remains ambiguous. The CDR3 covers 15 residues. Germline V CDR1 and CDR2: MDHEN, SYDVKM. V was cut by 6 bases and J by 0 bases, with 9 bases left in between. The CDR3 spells CASRTRVSGANVLTF. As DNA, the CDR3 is TGTGCCAGCAGGACTCGGGTCTCTGGGGCCAACGTCCTGACTTTC. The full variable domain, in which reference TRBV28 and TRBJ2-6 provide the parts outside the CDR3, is DVKVTQSSRYLVKRTGEKVFLECVQDMDHENMFWYRQDPGLGLRLIYFSYDVKMKEKGDIPEGYSVSREKKERFSLILESASTNQTSMYLCASRTRVSGANVLTFGAGSRLTVL.

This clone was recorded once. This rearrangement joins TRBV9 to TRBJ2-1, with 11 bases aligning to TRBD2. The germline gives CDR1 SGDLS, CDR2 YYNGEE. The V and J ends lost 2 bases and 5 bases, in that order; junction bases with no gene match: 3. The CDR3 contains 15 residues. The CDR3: CASSVLAGGNNEQFF. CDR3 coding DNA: TGTGCCAGCAGCGTTTTAGCGGGAGGGAACAATGAGCAGTTCTTC. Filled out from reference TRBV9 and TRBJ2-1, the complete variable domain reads DSGVTQTPKHLITATGQRVTLRCSPRSGDLSVYWYQQSLDQGLQFLIQYYNGEERAKGNILERFSAQQFPDLHSELNLSSLELGDSALYFCASSVLAGGNNEQFFGPGTRLTVL.

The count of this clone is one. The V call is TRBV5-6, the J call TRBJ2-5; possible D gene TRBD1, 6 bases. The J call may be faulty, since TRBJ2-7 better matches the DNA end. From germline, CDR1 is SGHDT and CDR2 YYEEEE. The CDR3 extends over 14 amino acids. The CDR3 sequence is CASSLGQGNYEQYF. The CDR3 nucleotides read TGTGCCAGCAGCTTGGGTCAGGGGAACTACGAGCAGTACTTC.

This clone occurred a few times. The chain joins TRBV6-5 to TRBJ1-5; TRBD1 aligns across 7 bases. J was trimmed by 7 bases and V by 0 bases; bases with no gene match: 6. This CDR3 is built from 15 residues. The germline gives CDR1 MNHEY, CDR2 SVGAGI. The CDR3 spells CASSYSDRVAQPQHF. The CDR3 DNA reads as TGTGCCAGCAGTTACTCCGACAGGGTTGCACAGCCCCAGCATTTT.

Written as DNA, the CDR3 is TGTGCCAGCAGCCGGGACAGAACAAATGAAAAACTGTTTTTT. Amino acids: CASSRDRTNEKLFF. The chain combines TRBV6-1 with TRBJ1-4; 7 bases are a match to TRBD1. The CDR3 is made up of 14 amino acids. Germline V lookup: CDR1 MNHNS, CDR2 SASEGT. Trimming at V came to 6 bases and at J to 5 bases, leaving 6 bases not matched to a gene.

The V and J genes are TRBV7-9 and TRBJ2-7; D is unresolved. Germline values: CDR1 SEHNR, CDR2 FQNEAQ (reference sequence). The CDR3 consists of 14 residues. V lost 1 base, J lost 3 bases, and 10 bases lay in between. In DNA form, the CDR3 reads TGTGCCAGCAGCTTAGGAGCCGTTGGCTACGAGCAGTACTTC. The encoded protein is CASSLGAVGYEQYF.

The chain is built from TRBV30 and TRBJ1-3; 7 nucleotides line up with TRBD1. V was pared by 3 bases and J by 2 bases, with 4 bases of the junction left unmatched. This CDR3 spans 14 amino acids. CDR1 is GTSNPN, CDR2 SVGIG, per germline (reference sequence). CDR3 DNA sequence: TGTGCCTGGAGGGCGACAGGGCCTGGAAACACCATATATTTT. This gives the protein CAWRATGPGNTIYF. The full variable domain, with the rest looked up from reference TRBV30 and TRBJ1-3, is SQTIHQWPATLVQPVGSPLSLECTVEGTSNPNLYWYRQAAGRGLQLLFYSVGIGQISSEVPQNLSASRPQDRQFILSSKKLLLSDSGFYLCAWRATGPGNTIYFGEGSWLTVV.

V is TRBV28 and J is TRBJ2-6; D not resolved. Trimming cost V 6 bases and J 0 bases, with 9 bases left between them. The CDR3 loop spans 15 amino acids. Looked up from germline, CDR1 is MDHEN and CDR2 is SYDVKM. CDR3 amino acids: CASSSMLSGANVLTF. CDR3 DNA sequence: TGTGCCAGCAGCTCTATGCTCTCTGGGGCCAACGTCCTGACTTTC.

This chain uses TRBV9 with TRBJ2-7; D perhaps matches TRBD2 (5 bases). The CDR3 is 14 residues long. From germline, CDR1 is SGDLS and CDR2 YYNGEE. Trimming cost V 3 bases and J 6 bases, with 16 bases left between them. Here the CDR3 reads CASSGRGVGVEQYF. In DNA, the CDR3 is TGTGCCAGCAGCGGACGGGGAGTCGGGGTCGAGCAGTACTTC.

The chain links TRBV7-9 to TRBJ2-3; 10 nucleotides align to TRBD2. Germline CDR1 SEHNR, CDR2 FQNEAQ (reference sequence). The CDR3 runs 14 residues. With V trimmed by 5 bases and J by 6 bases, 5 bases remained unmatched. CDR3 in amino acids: CASSGLAVGDTQYF. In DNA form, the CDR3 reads TGTGCCAGCAGCGGACTAGCGGTCGGTGATACGCAGTATTTT. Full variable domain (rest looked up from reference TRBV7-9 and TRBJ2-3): DTGVSQNPRHKITKRGQNVTFRCDPISEHNRLYWYRQTLGQGPEFLTYFQNEAQLEKSRLLSDRFSAERPKGSFSTLEIQRTEQGDSAMYLCASSGLAVGDTQYFGPGTRLTVL.

The CDR3 DNA follows: TGTGCCAGCAGTTTAAGAGTGCAGGGTGGCTACACCTTC. Its protein product is CASSLRVQGGYTF. This chain uses TRBV27 with TRBJ1-2; a possible D gene is TRBD1 (5 bases). Trimming cost V 2 bases and J 7 bases, with 11 bases left between them. CDR1 MNHEY and CDR2 SMNVEV come from the germline V gene (reference sequence). CDR3 length: 13 amino acids.

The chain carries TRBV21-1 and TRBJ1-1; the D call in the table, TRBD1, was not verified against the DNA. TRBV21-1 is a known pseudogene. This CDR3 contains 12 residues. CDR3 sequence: CASSRQNTEAFF. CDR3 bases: TGTGCCAGCAGCAGGCAGAACACTGAAGCTTTCTTT.

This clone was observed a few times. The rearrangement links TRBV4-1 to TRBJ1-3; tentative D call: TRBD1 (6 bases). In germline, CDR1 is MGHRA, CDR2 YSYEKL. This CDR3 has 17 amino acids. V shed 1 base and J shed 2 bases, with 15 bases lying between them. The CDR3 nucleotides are TGCGCCAGCAGCCAAGGGGTGAGTTGGACAGCTGGAAACACCATATATTTT. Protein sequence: CASSQGVSWTAGNTIYF.

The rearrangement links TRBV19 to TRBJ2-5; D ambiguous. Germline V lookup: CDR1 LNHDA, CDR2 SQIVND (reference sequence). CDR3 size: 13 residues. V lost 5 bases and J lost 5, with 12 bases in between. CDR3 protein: CASSLSGSETQYF. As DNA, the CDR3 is TGTGCCAGTAGTCTTTCCGGGTCGGAGACCCAGTACTTC.